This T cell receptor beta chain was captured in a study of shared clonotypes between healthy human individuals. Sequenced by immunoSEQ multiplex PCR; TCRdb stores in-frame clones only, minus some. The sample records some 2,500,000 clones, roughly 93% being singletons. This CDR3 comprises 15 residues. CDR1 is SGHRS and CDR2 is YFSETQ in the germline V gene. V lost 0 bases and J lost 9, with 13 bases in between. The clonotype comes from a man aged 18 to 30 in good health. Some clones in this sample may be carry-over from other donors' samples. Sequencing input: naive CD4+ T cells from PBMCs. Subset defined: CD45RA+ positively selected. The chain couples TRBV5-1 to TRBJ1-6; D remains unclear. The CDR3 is CASSLAGSSFSPLHF. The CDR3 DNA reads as TGCGCCAGCAGCTTGGCCGGCAGTTCCTTTTCACCCCTCCACTTT.